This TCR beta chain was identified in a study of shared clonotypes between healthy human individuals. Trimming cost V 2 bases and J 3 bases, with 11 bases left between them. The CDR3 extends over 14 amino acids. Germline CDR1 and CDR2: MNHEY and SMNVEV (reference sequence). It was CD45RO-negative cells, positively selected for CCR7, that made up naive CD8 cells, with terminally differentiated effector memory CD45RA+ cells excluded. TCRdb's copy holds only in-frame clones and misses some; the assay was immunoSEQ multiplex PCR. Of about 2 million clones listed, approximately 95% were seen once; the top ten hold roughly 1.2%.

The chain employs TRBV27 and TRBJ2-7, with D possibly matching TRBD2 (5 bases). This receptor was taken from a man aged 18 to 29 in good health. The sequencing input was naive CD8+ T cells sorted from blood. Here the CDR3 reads CASSLHEGIYEQYF. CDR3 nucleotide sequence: TGTGCCAGCAGTTTACACGAGGGAATCTACGAGCAGTACTTC.